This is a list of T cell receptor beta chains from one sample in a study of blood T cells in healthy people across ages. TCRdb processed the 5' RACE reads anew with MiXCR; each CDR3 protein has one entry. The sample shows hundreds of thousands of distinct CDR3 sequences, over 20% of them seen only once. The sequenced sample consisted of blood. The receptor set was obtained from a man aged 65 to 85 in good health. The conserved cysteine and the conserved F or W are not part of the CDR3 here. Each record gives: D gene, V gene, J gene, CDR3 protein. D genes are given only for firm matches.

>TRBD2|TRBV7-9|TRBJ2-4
AGAGLAKNIQY
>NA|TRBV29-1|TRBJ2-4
SVEDLREKPKNIQY
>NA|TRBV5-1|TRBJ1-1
ASSLDTGPEAF
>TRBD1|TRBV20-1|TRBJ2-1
SATSGTGGNEQF
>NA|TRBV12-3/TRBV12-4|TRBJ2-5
ASSYIGRGLETQY
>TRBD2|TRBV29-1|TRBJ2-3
SVQLALSDTQY
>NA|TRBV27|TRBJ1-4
ASSPRGRASEKLF
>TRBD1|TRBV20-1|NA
SAKQGTPYEQY
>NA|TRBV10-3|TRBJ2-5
AISEVVGTETQY
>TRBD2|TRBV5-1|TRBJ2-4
ASSLVAGGAALAKNIQY
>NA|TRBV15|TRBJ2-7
ATSRETGLPSHEQY
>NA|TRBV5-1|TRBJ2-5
ASSLSPGPQETQY
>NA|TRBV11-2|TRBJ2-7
ASSFPNSGEQY
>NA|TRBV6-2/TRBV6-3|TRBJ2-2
ASGRPFNTGELF
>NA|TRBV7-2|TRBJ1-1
ASSTYMNTEAF
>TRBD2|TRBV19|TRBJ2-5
ASSIGTGTSGRARY
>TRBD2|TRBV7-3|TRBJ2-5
ASSQLAGERDEQS
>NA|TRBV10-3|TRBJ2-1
AISGQTDMQF